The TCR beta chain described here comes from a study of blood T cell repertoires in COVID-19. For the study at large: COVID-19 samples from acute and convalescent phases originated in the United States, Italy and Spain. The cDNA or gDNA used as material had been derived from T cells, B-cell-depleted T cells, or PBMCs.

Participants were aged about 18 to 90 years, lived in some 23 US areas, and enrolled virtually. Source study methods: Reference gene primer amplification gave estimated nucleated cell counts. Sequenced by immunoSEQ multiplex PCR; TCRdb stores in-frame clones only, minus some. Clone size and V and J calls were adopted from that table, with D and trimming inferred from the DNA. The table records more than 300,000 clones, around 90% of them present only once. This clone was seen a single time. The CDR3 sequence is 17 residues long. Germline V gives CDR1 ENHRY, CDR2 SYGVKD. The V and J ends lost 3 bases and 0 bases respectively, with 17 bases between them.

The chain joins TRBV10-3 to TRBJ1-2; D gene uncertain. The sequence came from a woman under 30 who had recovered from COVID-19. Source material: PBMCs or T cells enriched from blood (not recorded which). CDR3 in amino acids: CAISDRGGLRANYGYTF. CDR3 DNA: TGTGCCATCAGTGATCGAGGAGGGTTGAGGGCTAACTATGGCTACACCTTC.